A selection of T cell receptor beta chains follows, all from one sample in a study of CD8 T cells in ankylosing spondylitis. TCRdb re-analysed the 5' RACE reads in MiXCR, keeping a single row per CDR3 protein. In the table there are about 240,000 distinct CDR3 sequences, roughly a tenth of which are singletons. Material for sequencing was blood, either unsorted or a sorted T cell fraction (not recorded which). The receptors originated from a male donor with ankylosing spondylitis or in good health (not recorded which). The conserved cysteine and the conserved F or W are not part of the CDR3 here.

J gene,V gene,CDR3 protein
TRBJ2-7,TRBV5-1,ASSRRAASYEQY
TRBJ2-4,TRBV27,AASSDKNIQY
TRBJ2-1,TRBV6-5,ASSYGLAGYNEQF
TRBJ2-7,TRBV11-2,ASSPIRRDASYEQY
TRBJ2-1,TRBV20-1,SARDLASPYNEQF
TRBJ2-5,TRBV29-1,SVERTGTNHILQETQY
TRBJ1-5,TRBV6-1,ASSEARRGSGQPQH
TRBJ1-1,TRBV6-5,ASSLGEVRTEAF
TRBJ2-1,TRBV5-1,ASSKSGAYNEQF
TRBJ2-1,TRBV13,ASSLGTWPGNEQF
TRBJ2-7,TRBV5-1,ASSLSQGGYEQY
TRBJ2-7,TRBV7-2,ASRGPGSYEQY
TRBJ2-5,TRBV20-1,SARVAPNPGKTQY